The 17 T cell receptor beta chains reported below all come from one sample, sequenced in a study of identifying expanded T cells in peripheral blood. Here immunoSEQ multiplex PCR was the method, and the copy in TCRdb shows in-frame clones only, minus some. The sample records some 90,000 clones, around 88% being singletons. The source material was blood. Receptors were obtained from a person between 18 and 75 years old in good health.

This chain uses TRBV27 with TRBJ1-6; TRBD1 agrees at 7 bases. J lost 7 bases, V lost 3 bases, and 3 bases had no gene match. CDR1 and CDR2 (germline): MNHEY, SMNVEV (reference sequence). The CDR3 runs to 14 residues. CDR3: CASSFGDRNSPLHF. The CDR3 bases are TGTGCCAGCAGTTTTGGGGACAGAAATTCACCCCTCCACTTT.

This sequence joins TRBV5-6 and TRBJ2-2, with no clear D. There are 12 residues in the CDR3. CDR1 and CDR2 from the germline V gene are SGHDT and YYEEEE. V was shortened by 4 bases and J by 2 bases, with 3 bases between the two germline ends. The DNA of the CDR3 is TGTGCCAGCAGCATCAACACCGGGGAGCTGTTTTTT. Its translation is CASSINTGELFF.

This chain links TRBV5-1 with TRBJ2-7; perhaps D is TRBD1 or TRBD2 (6 bases each). The CDR3 extends over 16 amino acids. V was pared by 2 bases and J by 3 bases, with 18 bases between. Germline CDR1 and CDR2: SGHRS and YFSETQ. The DNA of the CDR3 is TGCGCCAGCAGCTTTGGTTTTACCGGGGGCGACTACGAGCAGTACTTC. Protein product: CASSFGFTGGDYEQYF.

The chain employs TRBV19 and TRBJ1-1, with unresolved D. The CDR3 runs to 12 residues. Trimming pared 7 bases from V and 0 bases from J, leaving 6 bases between. From germline, CDR1 is LNHDA and CDR2 SQIVND (reference sequence). CDR3: CASTAVNTEAFF. The CDR3 DNA sequence: TGTGCCAGTACGGCAGTGAACACTGAAGCTTTCTTT.

This sequence joins TRBV2 and TRBJ2-5, with D unclear. The CDR3 totals 14 residues. Germline CDR1 and CDR2: SNHLY and FYNNEI. Trimming removed 7 bases at V and 4 bases at J, with 16 bases between. The CDR3 loop is CASTVGSLRETQYF. In DNA form, the CDR3 reads TGTGCCAGCACCGTCGGGTCCCTACGAGAGACCCAGTACTTC.

This chain links TRBV6-1 with TRBJ1-2; D is unresolved. The CDR3 has 15 residues. Trimming left V 5 bases short and J 0 bases short, with 13 bases between. CDR1 is MNHNS and CDR2 is SASEGT in the germline V gene. CDR3 sequence (DNA): TGTGCCAGCAGTAGACCTGGGTCAGCTAACTATGGCTACACCTTC. Translated, it gives CASSRPGSANYGYTF.

The V gene is TRBV12-5, the J gene TRBJ1-5; D is perhaps TRBD1 (5 bases). Per germline, CDR1 LGHNT and CDR2 FRNRAP. Trimming removed 1 base from V and 5 bases from J, with 9 bases in between. The CDR3 extends over 14 amino acids. In DNA form, the CDR3 reads TGTGCTAGTGGTTTGGGCAGGGCTGATCAGCCCCAGCATTTT. Amino acid sequence: CASGLGRADQPQHF.

The gene calls are TRBV9 and TRBJ1-6; D might be TRBD1 (5 bases). Trimming removed 3 bases from V and 10 bases from J, with 11 bases in between. The CDR3 has 13 amino acids. Germline V gene data show CDR1 as SGDLS and CDR2 as YYNGEE. The CDR3 DNA is TGTGCCAGCAGCGACGCAGGGAGGTCACCCCTCCACTTT. It specifies CASSDAGRSPLHF.

DNA of the CDR3: TGTGCCAGCAGCTTAAGTCCCGGTATTAGCTCCTACGAGCAGTACTTC. It translates to CASSLSPGISSYEQYF. The chain uses TRBV5-6 and TRBJ2-7; D uncertain. V dropped 2 bases and J dropped 0 bases, with 15 bases sitting between them. Germline CDR1 is SGHDT and CDR2 is YYEEEE. The CDR3 is 16 residues long.

The chain links TRBV5-1 to TRBJ2-1; perhaps D is TRBD1 or TRBD2 (5 bases each). Per germline, CDR1 SGHRS and CDR2 YFSETQ. V shed 7 bases and J shed 0 bases, with 11 bases lying between them. There are 14 residues in the CDR3. The CDR3 nucleotides are TGCGCCAGCCGCGAGGGGAGCTCCTACAATGAGCAGTTCTTC. As protein: CASREGSSYNEQFF.

The rearrangement joins TRBV6-5 to TRBJ1-2; D uncertain. Germline assignment: CDR1 MNHEY and CDR2 SVGAGI. The CDR3 has 8 residues. V was cut by 11 bases and J by 4 bases, with 2 bases left in between. For the CDR3, the DNA is TGTGCCGTCTATGGCTACACCTTC. Its protein product is CAVYGYTF.

The chain carries TRBV5-6 and TRBJ1-5; no clear D gene. V was cut by 1 base and J by 0 bases, with 5 bases left in between. Germline V CDR1 and CDR2: SGHDT, YYEEEE. This CDR3 comprises 14 residues. DNA of the CDR3: TGTGCCAGCAGCTTGTGGGATAGCAATCAGCCCCAGCATTTT. Translating it yields CASSLWDSNQPQHF.

This chain uses TRBV14 with TRBJ1-2, with no clear D. Germline-derived CDR1 and CDR2 are SGHDN and FVKESK. V dropped 4 bases and J dropped 7 bases, with 13 bases sitting between them. This CDR3 region has 13 residues. The CDR3 bases are TGTGCCAGCAGCCCCCTTTTGACCGGTGGCTACACCTTC. Translated, it gives CASSPLLTGGYTF.

The chain links TRBV5-4 to TRBJ2-2; D may correspond to TRBD1 or TRBD2 (6 bases each). The V end lost 4 bases, the J end lost 6 bases, and 19 bases lay between the germline ends. Germline V CDR1 and CDR2: SGHNT, YYREEE (reference sequence). The CDR3 extends over 16 amino acids. This CDR3 reads CASSTGGMGGPGELFF. The CDR3 nucleotides are TGTGCCAGCAGCACGGGCGGGATGGGGGGCCCCGGGGAGCTGTTTTTT.

This sequence joins TRBV11-3 and TRBJ2-2, with 7 bases that match TRBD1. This CDR3 has 15 amino acids. The germline CDR1 and CDR2 sequences are SGHNT and YENEEA. Trimming at V came to 5 bases and at J to 5 bases, leaving 8 bases not matched to a gene. The CDR3 bases are TGTGCCAGCAGCAATAGACAGGGTCGGACCGGGGAGCTGTTTTTT. Its protein is CASSNRQGRTGELFF.

The chain has TRBV2 and TRBJ2-1; possibly TRBD2 for D (5 bases). This CDR3 spans 15 amino acids. V gave up 2 bases and J gave up 7 bases, with 15 bases separating them. CDR1 is SNHLY and CDR2 is FYNNEI in the germline V gene. CDR3 nucleotide sequence: TGTGCCAGCAGTGAAAACACATTCCCGGGGAATGAGCAGTTCTTC. Translating gives CASSENTFPGNEQFF.

The chain joins TRBV7-6 to TRBJ2-2, with D hard to call. CDR1 and CDR2 from the germline V gene are SGHVS and FNYEAQ. Between the trimmed V and J ends, which lost 3 bases and 2 bases, there was a span of 7 bases. This CDR3 contains 14 residues. The chain's CDR3 is CASSFLRNTGELFF. The CDR3 coding sequence is TGTGCCAGCAGCTTTCTACGTAACACCGGGGAGCTGTTTTTT.